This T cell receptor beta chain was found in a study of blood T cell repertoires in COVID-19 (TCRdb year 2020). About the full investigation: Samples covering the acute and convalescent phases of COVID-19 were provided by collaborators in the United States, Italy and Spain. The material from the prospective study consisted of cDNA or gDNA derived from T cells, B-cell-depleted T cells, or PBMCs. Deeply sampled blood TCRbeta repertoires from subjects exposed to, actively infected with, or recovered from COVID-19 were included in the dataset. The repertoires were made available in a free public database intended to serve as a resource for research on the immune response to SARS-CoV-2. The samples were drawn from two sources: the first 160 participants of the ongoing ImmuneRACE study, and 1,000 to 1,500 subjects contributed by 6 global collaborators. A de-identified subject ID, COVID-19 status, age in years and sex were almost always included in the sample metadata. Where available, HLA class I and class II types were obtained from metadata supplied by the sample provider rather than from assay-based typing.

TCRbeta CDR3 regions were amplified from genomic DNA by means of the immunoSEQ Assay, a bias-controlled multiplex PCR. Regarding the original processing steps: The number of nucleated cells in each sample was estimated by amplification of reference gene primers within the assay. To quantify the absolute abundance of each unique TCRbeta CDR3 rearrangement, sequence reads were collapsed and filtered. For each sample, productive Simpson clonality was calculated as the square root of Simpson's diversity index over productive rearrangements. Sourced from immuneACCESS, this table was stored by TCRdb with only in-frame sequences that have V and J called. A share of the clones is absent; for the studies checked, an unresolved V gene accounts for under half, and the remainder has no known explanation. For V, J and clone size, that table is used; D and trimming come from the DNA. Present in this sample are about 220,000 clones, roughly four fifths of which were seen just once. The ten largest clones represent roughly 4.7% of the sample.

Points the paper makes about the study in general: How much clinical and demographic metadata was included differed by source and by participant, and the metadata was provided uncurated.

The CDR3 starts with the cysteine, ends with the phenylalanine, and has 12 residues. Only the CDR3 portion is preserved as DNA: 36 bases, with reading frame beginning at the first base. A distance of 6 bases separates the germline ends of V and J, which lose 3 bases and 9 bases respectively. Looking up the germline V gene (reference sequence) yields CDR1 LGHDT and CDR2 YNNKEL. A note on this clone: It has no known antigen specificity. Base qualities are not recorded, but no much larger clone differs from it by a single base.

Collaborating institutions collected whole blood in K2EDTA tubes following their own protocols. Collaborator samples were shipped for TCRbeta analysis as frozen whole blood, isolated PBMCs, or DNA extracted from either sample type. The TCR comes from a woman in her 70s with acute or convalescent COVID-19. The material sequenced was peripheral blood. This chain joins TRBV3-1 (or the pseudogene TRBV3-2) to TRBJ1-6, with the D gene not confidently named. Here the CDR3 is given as CASSQEGSPLHF. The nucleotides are TGTGCCAGCAGCCAGGAGGGTTCACCCCTCCACTTT.